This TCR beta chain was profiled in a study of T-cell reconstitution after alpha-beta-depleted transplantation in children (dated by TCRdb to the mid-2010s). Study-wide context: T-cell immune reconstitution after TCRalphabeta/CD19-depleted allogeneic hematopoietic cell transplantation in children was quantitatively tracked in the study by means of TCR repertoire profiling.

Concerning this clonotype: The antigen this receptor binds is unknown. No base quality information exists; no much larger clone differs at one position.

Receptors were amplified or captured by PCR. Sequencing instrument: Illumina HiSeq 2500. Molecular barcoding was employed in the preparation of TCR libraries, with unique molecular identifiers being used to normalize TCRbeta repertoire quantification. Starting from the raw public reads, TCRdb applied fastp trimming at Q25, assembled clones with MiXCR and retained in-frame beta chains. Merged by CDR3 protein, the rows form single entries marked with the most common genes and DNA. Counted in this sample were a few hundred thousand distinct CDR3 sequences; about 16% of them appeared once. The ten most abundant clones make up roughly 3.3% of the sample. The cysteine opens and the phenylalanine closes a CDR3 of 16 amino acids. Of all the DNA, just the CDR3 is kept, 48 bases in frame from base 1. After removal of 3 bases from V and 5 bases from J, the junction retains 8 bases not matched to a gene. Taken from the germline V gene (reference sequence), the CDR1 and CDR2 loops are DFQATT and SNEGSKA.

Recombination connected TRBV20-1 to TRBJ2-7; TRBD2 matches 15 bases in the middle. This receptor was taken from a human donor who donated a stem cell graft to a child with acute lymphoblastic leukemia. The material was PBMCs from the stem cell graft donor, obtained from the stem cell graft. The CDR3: CSASAGLAGGRDEQYF. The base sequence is TGCAGTGCTAGCGCGGGACTAGCGGGAGGTCGGGACGAGCAGTACTTC.